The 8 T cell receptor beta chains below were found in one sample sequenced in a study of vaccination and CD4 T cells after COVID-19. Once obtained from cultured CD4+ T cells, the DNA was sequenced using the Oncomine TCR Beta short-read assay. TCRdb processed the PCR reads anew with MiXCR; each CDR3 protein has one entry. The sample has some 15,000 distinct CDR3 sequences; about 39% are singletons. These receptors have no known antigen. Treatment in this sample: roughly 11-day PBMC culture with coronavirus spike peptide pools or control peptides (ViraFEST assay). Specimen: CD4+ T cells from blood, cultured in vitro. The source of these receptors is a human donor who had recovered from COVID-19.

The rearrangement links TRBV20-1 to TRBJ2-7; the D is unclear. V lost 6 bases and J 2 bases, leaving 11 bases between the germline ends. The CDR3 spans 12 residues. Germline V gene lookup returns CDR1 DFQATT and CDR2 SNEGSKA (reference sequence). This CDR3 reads CSADWAPYEQYF. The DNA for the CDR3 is TGCAGTGCGGATTGGGCCCCCTACGAGCAGTACTTC.

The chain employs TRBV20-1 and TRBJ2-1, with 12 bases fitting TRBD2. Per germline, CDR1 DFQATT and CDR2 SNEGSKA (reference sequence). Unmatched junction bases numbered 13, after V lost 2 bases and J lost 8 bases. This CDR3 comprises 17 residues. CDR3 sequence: CSARYPRLAGAYDEQFF. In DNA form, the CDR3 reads TGCAGTGCTAGATATCCGAGACTAGCGGGAGCTTATGATGAGCAGTTCTTC.

CDR3 protein: CATSDPRLAGGQETQYF. The CDR3 bases are TGTGCCACCAGTGATCCAAGACTAGCGGGAGGACAAGAGACCCAGTACTTC. V is TRBV24-1 and J is TRBJ2-5; 13 positions match TRBD2. CDR3 length: 17 amino acids. From germline, CDR1 is KGHDR and CDR2 SFDVKD. The trim removed 3 bases at V and 2 bases at J, leaving 5 bases unmatched.

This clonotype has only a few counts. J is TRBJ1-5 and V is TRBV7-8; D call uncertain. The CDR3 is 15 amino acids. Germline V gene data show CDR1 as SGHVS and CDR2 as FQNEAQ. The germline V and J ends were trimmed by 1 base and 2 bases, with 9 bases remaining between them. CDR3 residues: CASSLDLGGNQPQHF. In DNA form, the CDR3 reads TGTGCCAGCAGCTTAGATCTGGGCGGCAATCAGCCCCAGCATTTT.

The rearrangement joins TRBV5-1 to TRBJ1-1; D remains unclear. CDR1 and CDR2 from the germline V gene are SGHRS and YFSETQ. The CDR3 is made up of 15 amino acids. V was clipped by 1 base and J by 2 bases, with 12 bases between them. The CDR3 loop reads CASSLLPGRNTEAFF. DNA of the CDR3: TGCGCCAGCAGCTTGTTACCGGGTCGAAACACTGAAGCTTTCTTT.

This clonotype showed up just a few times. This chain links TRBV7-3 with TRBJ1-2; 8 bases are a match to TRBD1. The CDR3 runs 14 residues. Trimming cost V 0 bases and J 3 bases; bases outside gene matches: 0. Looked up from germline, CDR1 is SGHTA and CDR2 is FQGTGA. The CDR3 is CASSLTTGDYGYTF. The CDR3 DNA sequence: TGTGCCAGCAGCTTAACGACAGGGGACTATGGCTACACCTTC.

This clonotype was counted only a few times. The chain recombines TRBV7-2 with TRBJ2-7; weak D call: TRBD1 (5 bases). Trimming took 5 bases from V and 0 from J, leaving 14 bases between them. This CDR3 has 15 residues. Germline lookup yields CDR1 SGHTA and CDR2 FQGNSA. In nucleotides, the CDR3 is TGTGCCAGCAGCCCCCGGCAGGGCAGCTCCTACGAGCAGTACTTC. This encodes CASSPRQGSSYEQYF.

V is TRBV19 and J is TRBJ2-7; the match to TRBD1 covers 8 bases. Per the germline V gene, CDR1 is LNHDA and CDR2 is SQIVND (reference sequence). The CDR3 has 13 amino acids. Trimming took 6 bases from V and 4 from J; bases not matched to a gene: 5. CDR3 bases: TGTGCCAGTAGAAGAGACAGGGGTTACGAGCAGTACTTC. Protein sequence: CASRRDRGYEQYF.